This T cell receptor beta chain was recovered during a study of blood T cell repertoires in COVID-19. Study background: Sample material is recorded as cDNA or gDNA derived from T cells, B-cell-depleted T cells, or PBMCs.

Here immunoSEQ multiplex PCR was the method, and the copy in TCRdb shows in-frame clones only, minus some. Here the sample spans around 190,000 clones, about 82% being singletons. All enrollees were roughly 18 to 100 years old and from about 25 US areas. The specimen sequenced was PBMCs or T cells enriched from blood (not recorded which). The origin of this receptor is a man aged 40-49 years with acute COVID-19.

This chain's CDR3 is CASSQDRSTDTQYF. CDR3 nucleotides: TGTGCCAGCTCACAGGACAGGTCCACAGATACGCAGTATTTT. The chain couples TRBV18 to TRBJ2-3; 7 nucleotides match TRBD1. V dropped 4 bases and J dropped 2; count of bases not matched to a gene: 3. This CDR3 comprises 14 residues. Germline CDR1 reads KGHSH; CDR2 reads LQKENI.